This T cell receptor beta chain was recorded in a study of shared clonotypes between healthy human individuals. Data came from immunoSEQ multiplex PCR; TCRdb stores just in-frame clones and leaves some out. The sample shows 1,500,000 or so clones, around 98.5% of them seen only once. Trimming removed 2 bases from V and 6 bases from J; junction bases left unmatched: 6. The CDR3 covers 16 residues. Per germline, CDR1 MNHEY and CDR2 SVGAGI. The sample consisted of naive CD4+ T cells sorted from blood. The sample's subset: CD45RA+ positively selected. The chain joins TRBV6-5 to TRBJ2-2; 10 nucleotides line up with TRBD2. The sequence came from a man under 40 in good health. As DNA, the CDR3 is TGTGCCAGCAGTTACAGTCTAGCGGGAGCCCCCGGGGAGCTGTTTTTT. Amino acids: CASSYSLAGAPGELFF.